These T cell receptor beta chains were read from a single sample in a study of identical twins. TCRdb itself ran the 5' RACE reads through MiXCR, one entry per CDR3 protein. The sample consists of about 530,000 distinct CDR3 sequences, about a fifth of them appearing once. These data were also filed under a second study, of yellow fever vaccine responses in identical twins.

The specimen was CD4+ T cells sorted from blood. The receptors were sampled from a woman between 18 and 29 years old in good health. Both conserved end residues are part of each CDR3. D genes are given only for firm matches. Clone size is shown for a subset of rows, as once, few, many or a class of expanded clone.

j_call d_call clone_size v_call cdr3_nt cdr3_aa
TRBJ1-1 TRBD1 . TRBV18 TGTGCCAGCTCACCACCGAGGGACAGGGTCATCACTGAAGCTTTCTTT CASSPPRDRVITEAFF
TRBJ2-1 . . TRBV3-1 TGTGCCAGCAGCCCGGGACCCTTCTTGTCCTACAATGAGCAGTTCTTC CASSPGPFLSYNEQFF
TRBJ2-2 TRBD2 few TRBV7-9 TGTGCCAGCAGTCCGACTAGCGGGAGTATAATTGCCGGGGAGCTGTTTTTT CASSPTSGSIIAGELFF
TRBJ2-7 . once TRBV6-1 TGTGCCAGCAGTGGGACATTTGGATCCTACGAGCAGTACTTC CASSGTFGSYEQYF
TRBJ2-2 . few TRBV7-2 TGTGCCAGCAGACTACAACCAGCGAACACCGGGGAGCTGTTTTTT CASRLQPANTGELFF
TRBJ2-1 TRBD2 few TRBV2 TGTGCCAGCAGCCGAACGACTAGCGGGAGTCCAAATGAGCAGTTCTTC CASSRTTSGSPNEQFF
TRBJ2-1 . few TRBV3-1 TGTGCCAGCAGCCCTCAACCGGGAATATCCTACAATGAGCAGTTCTTC CASSPQPGISYNEQFF
TRBJ2-2 . few TRBV29-1 TGCAGCGTTGAAGTAACCGGATATCGGGGCACCGGGGAGCTGTTTTTT CSVEVTGYRGTGELFF
TRBJ2-1 TRBD2 . TRBV2 TGTGCCAGCAGTGAAAATTCTAGCGGGAAACCCTTC CASSENSSGKPF
TRBJ1-1 TRBD1 . TRBV10-3 TGTGCCATCAGTGCAGGGACAGGGGCTGTGAACACTGAAGCTTTCTTT CAISAGTGAVNTEAFF
TRBJ2-1 TRBD2 few TRBV29-1 TGCAGCGTTCCAATCGTCGCGCCTCTAGCGGGAGGCTCCTACAATGAGCAGTTCTTC CSVPIVAPLAGGSYNEQFF
TRBJ2-6 . few TRBV2 TGTGCCAGCAAGAAAGGGTCGGGCTCTGGGGCCAACGTCCTGACTTTC CASKKGSGSGANVLTF
TRBJ2-1 TRBD2 . TRBV6-1 TGTGCCAGCAGTGGGCCTAGCGGGGGGTTCAATGAGCAGTTCTTC CASSGPSGGFNEQFF
TRBJ2-1 TRBD1 . TRBV27 TGTGCCAGCAGTACAGGGGGTCTCTCCTACAATGAGCAGTTCTTC CASSTGGLSYNEQFF
TRBJ2-1 . few TRBV11-2 TGTGCCAGCAGCCCAAATACAGGGTTTAATGAGCAGTTCTTC CASSPNTGFNEQFF
TRBJ1-5 . few TRBV12-3/TRBV12-4 TGTGCCAGCAGTTTTGGTTGGGGCGATCAGCCCCAGCATTTT CASSFGWGDQPQHF
TRBJ2-7 TRBD2 many TRBV3-1 TGTGCCAGCAGCCAAGAGGGACTAGCAGGGTCCTACGAGCAGTACTTC CASSQEGLAGSYEQYF
TRBJ1-1 . few TRBV20-1 TGCAGTGCTAGTGTGCAGGGGAACACTGAAGCTTTCTTT CSASVQGNTEAFF
TRBJ2-5 . few TRBV12-3/TRBV12-4 TGTGCCAGCAGTTTAGCGCTATTCGGCGCAGAGACCCAGTACTTC CASSLALFGAETQYF
TRBJ2-1 . . TRBV28 TGTGCCAGCAGTCCGGGGGGCGGGCAAGAGCAGTTCTTC CASSPGGGQEQFF
TRBJ2-1 TRBD1 . TRBV6-2/TRBV6-3 TGTGCCAGCAGTTACAGAGGGGGCGATTTGTTCAATGAGCAGTTCTTC CASSYRGGDLFNEQFF
TRBJ2-2 . . TRBV3-1 TGTGCCAGCAGCCAAGATCGGCTAGCCAGCGGGGAGCTGTTTTTT CASSQDRLASGELFF
TRBJ1-1 . . TRBV6-1 TGTGCCAGCCTCAAGGGGGGAGGGCGGGCTGAAGCTTTCTTT CASLKGGGRAEAFF
TRBJ2-1 TRBD2 . TRBV7-3 TGTGCCAGCAGCTTAACAGCGGGAGTCGGCAATGAGCAGTTCTTC CASSLTAGVGNEQFF
TRBJ1-6 . few TRBV5-1 TGCGCCAGCAGCTACAGGGAATCCAATTCACCCCTCCACTTT CASSYRESNSPLHF
TRBJ1-1 . few TRBV29-1 TGCAGCGTCCCCCCACGGAAGAACACTGAAGCTTTCTTT CSVPPRKNTEAFF
TRBJ2-3 TRBD2 few TRBV5-5 TGTGCCAGCAGCTTGCCGCGGACTAGCGGGAGTGAGGATACGCAGTATTTT CASSLPRTSGSEDTQYF
TRBJ2-3 TRBD2 . TRBV5-1 TGCGCCAGCAGCTTGGCCTCGAAGGTTAGCGGGAACACAGATACGCAGTATTTT CASSLASKVSGNTDTQYF
TRBJ1-1 TRBD1 few TRBV12-3/TRBV12-4 TGTGCCATCAACCCCCGGACAGGGGGCATTTTCACTGAAGCTTTCTTT CAINPRTGGIFTEAFF
TRBJ2-1 TRBD2 . TRBV5-1 TGCGCCAGCAGCTTGGGGGCTAGCGGGGCCAATGAGCAGTTCTTC CASSLGASGANEQFF
TRBJ1-1 . . TRBV4-1 TGCGCCAGCAGCCAAAGACGGACTGAAGCTTTCTTT CASSQRRTEAFF